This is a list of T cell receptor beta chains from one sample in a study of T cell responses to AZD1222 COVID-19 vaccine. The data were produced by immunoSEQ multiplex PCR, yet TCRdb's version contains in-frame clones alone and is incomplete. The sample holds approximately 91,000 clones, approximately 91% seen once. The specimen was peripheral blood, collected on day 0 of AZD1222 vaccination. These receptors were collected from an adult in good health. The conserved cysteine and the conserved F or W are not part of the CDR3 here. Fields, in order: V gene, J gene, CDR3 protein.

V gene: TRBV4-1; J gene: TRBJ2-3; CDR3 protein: ASSHPRVGDTTDTQY
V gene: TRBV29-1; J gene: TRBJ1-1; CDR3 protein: SVEGTGLLGVEAF
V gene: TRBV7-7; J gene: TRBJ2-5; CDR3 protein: ASSLPPRDRGEETQY
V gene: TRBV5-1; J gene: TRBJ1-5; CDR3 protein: ASSLTGDIGGSQPQH
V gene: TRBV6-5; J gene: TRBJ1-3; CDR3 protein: ASSPDRDAGNTIY
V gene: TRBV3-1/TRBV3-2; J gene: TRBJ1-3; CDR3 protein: ASSQGTGSGNTIY
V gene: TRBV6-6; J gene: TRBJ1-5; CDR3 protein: ASSQTGRQPQH
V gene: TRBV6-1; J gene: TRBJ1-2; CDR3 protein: ASSDEVMSYGYT
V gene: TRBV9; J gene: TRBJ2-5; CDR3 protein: ASSEGLAGGIETQY
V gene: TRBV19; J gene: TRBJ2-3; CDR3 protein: ASSLTGDRVTDTQY
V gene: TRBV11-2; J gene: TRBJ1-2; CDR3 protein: ASSLDGGGYGYT
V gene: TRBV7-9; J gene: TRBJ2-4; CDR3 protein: ASSSSGAKNIQY
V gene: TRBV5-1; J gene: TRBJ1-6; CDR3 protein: ASSTQGNSPLH
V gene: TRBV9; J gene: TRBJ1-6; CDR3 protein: ASSLGGGNSPLH
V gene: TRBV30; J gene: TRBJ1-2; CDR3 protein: AWRQGYRYT
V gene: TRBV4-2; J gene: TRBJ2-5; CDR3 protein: ASSPRVSGGEETQY
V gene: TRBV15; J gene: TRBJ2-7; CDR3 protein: ATSRVRGPYEQY
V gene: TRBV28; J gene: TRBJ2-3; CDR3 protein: ASRSGQGSGTQY
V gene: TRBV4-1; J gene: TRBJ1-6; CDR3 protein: ASSQALVRDRGSPLH
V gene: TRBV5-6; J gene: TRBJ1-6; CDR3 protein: ASSLVAGPNSPLH
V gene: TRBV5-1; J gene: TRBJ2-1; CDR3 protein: ASSLGLAGSSYNEQF
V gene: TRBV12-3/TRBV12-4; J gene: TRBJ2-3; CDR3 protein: ASRPGTDSTQY
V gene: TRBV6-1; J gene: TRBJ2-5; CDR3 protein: ASSEMEVPGQETQY
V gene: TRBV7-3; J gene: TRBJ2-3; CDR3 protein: ASSHARGEATDTQY
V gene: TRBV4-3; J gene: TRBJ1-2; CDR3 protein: ASSQDLLGQLYGYT
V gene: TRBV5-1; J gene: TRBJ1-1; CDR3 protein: ASSFLGANTEAF
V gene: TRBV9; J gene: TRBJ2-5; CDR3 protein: ASSVEVWGETQY
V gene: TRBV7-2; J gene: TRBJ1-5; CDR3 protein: ASSLTRGSNQPQH
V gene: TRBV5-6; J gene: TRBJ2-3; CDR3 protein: ASSRGTSTSTDTQY
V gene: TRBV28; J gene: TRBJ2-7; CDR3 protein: ATRGGTELYEQY
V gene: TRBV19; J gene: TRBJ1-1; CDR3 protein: ASSIGDGQRRAF
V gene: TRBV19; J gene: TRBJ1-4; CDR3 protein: ATHRRGEEEKLF
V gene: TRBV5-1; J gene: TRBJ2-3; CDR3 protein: ASSFPTVTDTQY
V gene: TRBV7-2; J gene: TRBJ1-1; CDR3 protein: ASSAITEAF
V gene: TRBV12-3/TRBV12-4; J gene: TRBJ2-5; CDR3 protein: ASSQQETQY
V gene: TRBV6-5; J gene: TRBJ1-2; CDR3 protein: ASSPDRGFGGYT
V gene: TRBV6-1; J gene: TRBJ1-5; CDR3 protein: ASSGTGPAGNQPQH
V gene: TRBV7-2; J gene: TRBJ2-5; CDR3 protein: ASSWVTGEGETQY
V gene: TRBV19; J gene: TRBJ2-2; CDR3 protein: ASSATGELF
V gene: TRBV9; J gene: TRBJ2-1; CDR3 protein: ASSVRRDNEQF
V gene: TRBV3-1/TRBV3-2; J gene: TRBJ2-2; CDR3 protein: ASSQDQGTNTGELF
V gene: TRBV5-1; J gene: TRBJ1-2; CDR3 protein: ASSIGEGGYT
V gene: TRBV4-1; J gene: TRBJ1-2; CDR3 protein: ASSQEVEGDSASHVYGYT
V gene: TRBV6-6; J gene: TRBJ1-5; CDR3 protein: ASRGGGGNQPQH
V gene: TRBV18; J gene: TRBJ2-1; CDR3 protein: ASSPSGGNEQF
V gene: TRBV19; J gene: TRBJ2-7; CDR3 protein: ASSIVGAKYEQY
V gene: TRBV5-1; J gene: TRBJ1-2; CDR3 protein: ASSLETYGYT
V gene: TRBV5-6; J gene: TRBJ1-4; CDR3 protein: ASSLAGGEKLF
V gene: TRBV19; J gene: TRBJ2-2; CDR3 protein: ASRLAGARELF
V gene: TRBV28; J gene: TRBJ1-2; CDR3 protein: ASTGDYGYT
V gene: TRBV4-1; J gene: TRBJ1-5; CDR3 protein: ASSQETLLGSQH
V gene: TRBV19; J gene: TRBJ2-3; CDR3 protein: ASSIVQGHTDTQY